The entry that follows covers one TCR beta chain sequence. This sample was included in a study of T-cell reconstitution after alpha-beta-depleted transplantation in children. Germline trimming cut 5 bases from V and 2 bases from J; bases unmatched to any gene: 5. The CDR3 contains 14 residues. CDR1 and CDR2 from the germline V gene are GTSNPN and SVGIG (reference sequence). Unique molecular identifiers were used in preparing the TCRbeta library. TCRdb called the PCR reads again in MiXCR, with one record for every CDR3 protein. This table has about 540,000 distinct CDR3 sequences, around 17% appearing once.

The clonotype was recovered from a human donor who donated a stem cell graft to a child with acute lymphoblastic leukemia. Here the sequenced sample was PBMCs from the stem cell graft donor, taken from the stem cell graft. This chain joins TRBV30 and TRBJ2-7, with 11 bases aligning to TRBD2. The CDR3 here is CAWGGLAGPYEQYF. CDR3 nucleotides: TGTGCCTGGGGAGGACTAGCGGGCCCCTACGAGCAGTACTTC.